This TCR beta chain was identified during a study of cytomegalovirus exposure and HLA in healthy donors. Points on this clone: What it binds is not known.

The primer mix had 60 Vbeta and 13 Jbeta primers. Profiling relied on immunoSEQ multiplex PCR, and the TCRdb table lists in-frame clones only, not all of them. The sample includes approximately 110,000 clones, about 76% of them seen just once. J gave up 3 bases and V 4 bases, and 8 bases lay outside the gene matches. This CDR3 has 16 residues. Per germline, CDR1 SGHTA and CDR2 FQGNSA. General observations from the study: A reported reduction in N-insertions relative to the approximately 670-donor mean was seen in an Asian-associated ancestry cluster in a later analysis. Per a prior analysis, the majority of TCR beta V segments were productive roughly 87% or roughly 30% of the time.

Sequencing input: PBMCs. This TCR was recovered from a woman aged 55 to 70 in good health and CMV-seropositive. V is TRBV7-2 and J is TRBJ2-2; TRBD1 matches at 7 bases. The CDR3 DNA is TGTGCCAGCAGCTCCTACAGGGGCATCGACACCGGGGAGCTGTTTTTT. Translation gives CASSSYRGIDTGELFF.